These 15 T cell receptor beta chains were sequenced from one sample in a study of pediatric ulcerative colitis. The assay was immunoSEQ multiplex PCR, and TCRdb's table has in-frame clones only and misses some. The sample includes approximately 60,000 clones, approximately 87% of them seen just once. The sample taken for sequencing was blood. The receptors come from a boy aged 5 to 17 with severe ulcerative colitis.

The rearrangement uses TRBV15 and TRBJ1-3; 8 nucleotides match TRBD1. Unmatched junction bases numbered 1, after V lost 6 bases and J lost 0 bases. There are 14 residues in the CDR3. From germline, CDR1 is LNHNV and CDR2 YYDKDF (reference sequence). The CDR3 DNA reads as TGTGCCACCAGGACAGGGGACTCTGGAAACACCATATATTTT. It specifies CATRTGDSGNTIYF.

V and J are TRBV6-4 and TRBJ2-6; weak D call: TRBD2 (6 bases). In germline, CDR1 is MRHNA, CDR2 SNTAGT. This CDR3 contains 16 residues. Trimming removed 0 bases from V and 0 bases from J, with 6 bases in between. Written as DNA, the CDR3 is TGTGCCAGCAGTGACTCGGGGGGCTCTGGGGCCAACGTCCTGACTTTC. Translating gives CASSDSGGSGANVLTF.

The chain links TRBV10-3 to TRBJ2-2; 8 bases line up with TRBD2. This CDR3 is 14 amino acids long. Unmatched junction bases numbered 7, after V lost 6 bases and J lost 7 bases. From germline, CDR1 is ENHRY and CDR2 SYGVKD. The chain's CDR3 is CAISSGSIDGELFF. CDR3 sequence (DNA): TGTGCCATCAGCAGCGGGAGCATTGACGGGGAGCTGTTTTTT.

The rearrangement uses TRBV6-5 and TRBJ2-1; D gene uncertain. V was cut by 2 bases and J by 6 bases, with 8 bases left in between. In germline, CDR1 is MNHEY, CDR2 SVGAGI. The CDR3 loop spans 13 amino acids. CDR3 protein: CASSYGLINEQFF. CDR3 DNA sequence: TGTGCCAGCAGTTACGGTCTAATCAATGAGCAGTTCTTC.

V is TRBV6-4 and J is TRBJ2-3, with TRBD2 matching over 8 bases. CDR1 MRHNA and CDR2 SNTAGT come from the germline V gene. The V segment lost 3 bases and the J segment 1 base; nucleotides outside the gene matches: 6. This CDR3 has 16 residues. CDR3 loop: CASSEATSEGTDTQYF. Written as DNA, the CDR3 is TGTGCCAGCAGTGAGGCGACTAGCGAAGGCACAGATACGCAGTATTTT.

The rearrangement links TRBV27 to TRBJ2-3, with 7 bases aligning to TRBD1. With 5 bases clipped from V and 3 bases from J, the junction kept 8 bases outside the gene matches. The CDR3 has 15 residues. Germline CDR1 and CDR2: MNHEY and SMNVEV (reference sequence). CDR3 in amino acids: CASSPRQGTTDTQYF. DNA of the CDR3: TGTGCCAGCAGTCCCCGACAGGGTACAACAGATACGCAGTATTTT.

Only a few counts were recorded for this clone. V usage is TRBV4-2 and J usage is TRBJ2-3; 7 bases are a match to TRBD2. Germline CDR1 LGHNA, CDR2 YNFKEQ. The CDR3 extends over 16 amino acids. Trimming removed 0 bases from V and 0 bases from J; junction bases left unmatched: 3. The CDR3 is CASSQDPSGSTDTQYF. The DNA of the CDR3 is TGTGCCAGCAGCCAAGACCCTAGCGGTAGCACAGATACGCAGTATTTT.

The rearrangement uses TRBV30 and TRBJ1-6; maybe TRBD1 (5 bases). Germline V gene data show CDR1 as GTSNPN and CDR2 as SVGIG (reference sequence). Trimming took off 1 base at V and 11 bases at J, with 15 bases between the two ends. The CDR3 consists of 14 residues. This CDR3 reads CAWSAKGLRAPLHF. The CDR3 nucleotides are TGTGCCTGGAGTGCCAAAGGCCTCAGGGCACCCCTCCACTTT. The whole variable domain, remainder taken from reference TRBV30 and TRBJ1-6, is SQTIHQWPATLVQPVGSPLSLECTVEGTSNPNLYWYRQAAGRGLQLLFYSVGIGQISSEVPQNLSASRPQDRQFILSSKKLLLSDSGFYLCAWSAKGLRAPLHFGNGTRLTVT.

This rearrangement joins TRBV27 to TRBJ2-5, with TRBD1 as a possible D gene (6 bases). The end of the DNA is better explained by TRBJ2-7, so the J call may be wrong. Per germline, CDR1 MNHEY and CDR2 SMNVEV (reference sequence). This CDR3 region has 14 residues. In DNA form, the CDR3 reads TGTGCCAGCAGTCCCAACAGGGATCTCTACGAGCAGTACTTC. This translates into CASSPNRDLYEQYF.

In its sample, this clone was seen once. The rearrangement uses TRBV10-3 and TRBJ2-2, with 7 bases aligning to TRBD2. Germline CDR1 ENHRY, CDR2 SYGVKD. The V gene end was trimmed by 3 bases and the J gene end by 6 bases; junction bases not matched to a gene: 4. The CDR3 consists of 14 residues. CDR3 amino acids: CAISDWGGSGELFF. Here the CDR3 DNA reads TGTGCCATCAGTGACTGGGGGGGATCCGGGGAGCTGTTTTTT.

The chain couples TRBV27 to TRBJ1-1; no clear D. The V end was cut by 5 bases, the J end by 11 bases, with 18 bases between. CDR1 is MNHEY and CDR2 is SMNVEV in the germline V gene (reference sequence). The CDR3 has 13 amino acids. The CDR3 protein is CASSIARDQVAFF. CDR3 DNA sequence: TGTGCCAGCAGTATAGCAAGAGACCAGGTGGCTTTCTTT.

The CDR3 loop reads CASSYAATYNEQFF. The CDR3 region has the DNA TGTGCCAGCAGTTACGCGGCGACTTACAATGAGCAGTTCTTC. The rearrangement uses TRBV6-6 and TRBJ2-1; D ambiguous. This CDR3 comprises 14 residues. CDR1 and CDR2 from the germline V gene are MNHNY and SVGAGI (reference sequence). Trimming left V 2 bases short and J 4 bases short, with 9 bases between.

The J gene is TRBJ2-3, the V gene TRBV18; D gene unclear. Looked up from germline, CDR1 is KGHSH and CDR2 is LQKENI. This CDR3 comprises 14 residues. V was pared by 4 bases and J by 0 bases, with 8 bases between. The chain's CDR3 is CASSQVGSTDTQYF. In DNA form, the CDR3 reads TGTGCCAGCTCACAGGTGGGAAGCACAGATACGCAGTATTTT.

This CDR3 reads CASSYSGLVRQETQYF. The CDR3 coding sequence is TGTGCCAGCAGTTACTCTGGTCTGGTTAGACAAGAGACCCAGTACTTC. The chain links TRBV6-5 to TRBJ2-5; D call uncertain. CDR1 is MNHEY and CDR2 is SVGAGI in the germline V gene. V was shortened by 0 bases and J by 2 bases, with 13 bases between the two germline ends. The CDR3 is 16 amino acids.

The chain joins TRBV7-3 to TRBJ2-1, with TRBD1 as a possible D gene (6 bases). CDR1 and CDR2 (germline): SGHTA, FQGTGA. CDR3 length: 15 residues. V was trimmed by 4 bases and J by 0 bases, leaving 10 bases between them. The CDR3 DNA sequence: TGTGCCAGCAGCTGGGACACGAGCTCCTACAATGAGCAGTTCTTC. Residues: CASSWDTSSYNEQFF.